The following is a T cell receptor beta chain sequence with its context. Its antigen remains unknown. Trimming removed 4 bases from V and 2 bases from J, with 8 bases in between. Germline values: CDR1 MNHEY, CDR2 SVGAGI. The CDR3 is made up of 13 amino acids. Some clones are missing from TCRdb's copy, which holds only in-frame ones; the method was immunoSEQ multiplex PCR. The table has 69,000 or so clones, 70% to 90% seen once. This sample is drawn from a study of OX40 agonist ivuxolimab in advanced cancers. The wider study: Previous treatment with anti-PD-1, anti-PD-L1 or anti-CTLA-4 therapy was allowed; about 40% had received some. Findings and limits, study-wide: Low normalized clonal expansion also occurred in some nonresponding patients. Mean expanded clone counts were higher in CD8+ than CD4+ T cells. Clonal expansion was seen in CD4+ and CD8+ blood T cells by week 6 at 0.1 to 3.0 mg/kg.

The clonotype originates from an adult with an advanced solid tumor such as melanoma, head and neck, liver or kidney cancer. The chain combines TRBV6-5 with TRBJ1-1, with unresolved D. The sequencing used CD4+ or CD8+ T cells sorted from blood, collected in a trial of the OX40 agonist ivuxolimab. CDR3 sequence reads: CASSSRSNTEAFF. The CDR3 region has the DNA TGTGCCAGCAGTTCCCGCAGCAACACTGAAGCTTTCTTT.